Listed here are 5 T cell receptor beta chains from one sample, sequenced in a study of CD8+CD57+ T cells in acquired aplastic anemia. Flow cytometry had shown expanded CD8+CD57+ cells in the patients chosen for sequencing. For CDR3 and TCR beta VDJ profiling, genomic DNA was the template used. TCRdb passed the reads through MiXCR, listing each CDR3 protein once. The sample records under 350,000 distinct CDR3 sequences, approximately 58% being singletons. Sequenced: sorted CD4+, CD8+, or CD8+CD57+ T cells (not recorded which) from PBMCs. The receptors come from a human donor with aplastic anemia.

Regarding this clonotype: As the CDR3 is not closed by the conserved phenylalanine or tryptophan, this likely results from a read error. The chain recombines TRBV24-1 with TRBJ1-2; maybe TRBD1 (5 bases). V gave up 5 bases and J gave up 5 bases, with 23 bases separating them. CDR3 length equals 17 residues. The germline V gene has CDR1 KGHDR and CDR2 SFDVKD. Written as DNA, the CDR3 is TGTGCCACCAGTGCGAACCAACAGCAGGGATCAATTTATGGCTACACCTCC. This encodes CATSANQQQGSIYGYTS.

In nucleotides, the CDR3 is TGTGCCAGCAGTGAAGCGGGACAGCGCTACGAGCAGTACTTC. Protein product: CASSEAGQRYEQYF. This chain links TRBV6-1 with TRBJ2-7; 7 bases are shared with TRBD1. Germline V gene lookup returns CDR1 MNHNS and CDR2 SASEGT. V gave up 0 bases and J gave up 3 bases; unmatched junction bases: 2. CDR3 size: 14 residues.

This sequence joins TRBV19 and TRBJ2-1; D is uncertain. V was clipped by 4 bases and J by 3 bases, with 1 base between them. CDR3 length equals 11 residues. Germline V gene sequence: CDR1 LNHDA, CDR2 SQIVND (reference sequence). The CDR3 bases are TGTGCCAGTAGTAACTACAATGAGCAGTTCTTC. Translating it yields CASSNYNEQFF.

With respect to this clonotype: One base away lies a much larger clone, so this may be a sequencing read error. The gene calls are TRBV12-5 and TRBJ1-5; no firm D call. This CDR3 comprises 16 residues. The germline V gene encodes CDR1 LGHNT and CDR2 FRNRAP. CDR3 bases: TGTACTAGTGGTACCCTGTTAAGGTCCGGCGATCAGCCCCAGCATTTT. Residues: CTSGTLLRSGDQPQHF.

This clonotype has more than one count but fewer than ten. The chain recombines TRBV7-3 with TRBJ1-1, with a possible D match to TRBD1 (5 bases). The germline V gene has CDR1 SGHTA and CDR2 FQGTGA. V shed 6 bases and J shed 3 bases, with 11 bases lying between them. CDR3 length equals 13 residues. This CDR3 is CASRSGVDTEAFF. DNA of the CDR3: TGTGCCAGCAGGTCGGGGGTTGACACTGAAGCTTTCTTT.